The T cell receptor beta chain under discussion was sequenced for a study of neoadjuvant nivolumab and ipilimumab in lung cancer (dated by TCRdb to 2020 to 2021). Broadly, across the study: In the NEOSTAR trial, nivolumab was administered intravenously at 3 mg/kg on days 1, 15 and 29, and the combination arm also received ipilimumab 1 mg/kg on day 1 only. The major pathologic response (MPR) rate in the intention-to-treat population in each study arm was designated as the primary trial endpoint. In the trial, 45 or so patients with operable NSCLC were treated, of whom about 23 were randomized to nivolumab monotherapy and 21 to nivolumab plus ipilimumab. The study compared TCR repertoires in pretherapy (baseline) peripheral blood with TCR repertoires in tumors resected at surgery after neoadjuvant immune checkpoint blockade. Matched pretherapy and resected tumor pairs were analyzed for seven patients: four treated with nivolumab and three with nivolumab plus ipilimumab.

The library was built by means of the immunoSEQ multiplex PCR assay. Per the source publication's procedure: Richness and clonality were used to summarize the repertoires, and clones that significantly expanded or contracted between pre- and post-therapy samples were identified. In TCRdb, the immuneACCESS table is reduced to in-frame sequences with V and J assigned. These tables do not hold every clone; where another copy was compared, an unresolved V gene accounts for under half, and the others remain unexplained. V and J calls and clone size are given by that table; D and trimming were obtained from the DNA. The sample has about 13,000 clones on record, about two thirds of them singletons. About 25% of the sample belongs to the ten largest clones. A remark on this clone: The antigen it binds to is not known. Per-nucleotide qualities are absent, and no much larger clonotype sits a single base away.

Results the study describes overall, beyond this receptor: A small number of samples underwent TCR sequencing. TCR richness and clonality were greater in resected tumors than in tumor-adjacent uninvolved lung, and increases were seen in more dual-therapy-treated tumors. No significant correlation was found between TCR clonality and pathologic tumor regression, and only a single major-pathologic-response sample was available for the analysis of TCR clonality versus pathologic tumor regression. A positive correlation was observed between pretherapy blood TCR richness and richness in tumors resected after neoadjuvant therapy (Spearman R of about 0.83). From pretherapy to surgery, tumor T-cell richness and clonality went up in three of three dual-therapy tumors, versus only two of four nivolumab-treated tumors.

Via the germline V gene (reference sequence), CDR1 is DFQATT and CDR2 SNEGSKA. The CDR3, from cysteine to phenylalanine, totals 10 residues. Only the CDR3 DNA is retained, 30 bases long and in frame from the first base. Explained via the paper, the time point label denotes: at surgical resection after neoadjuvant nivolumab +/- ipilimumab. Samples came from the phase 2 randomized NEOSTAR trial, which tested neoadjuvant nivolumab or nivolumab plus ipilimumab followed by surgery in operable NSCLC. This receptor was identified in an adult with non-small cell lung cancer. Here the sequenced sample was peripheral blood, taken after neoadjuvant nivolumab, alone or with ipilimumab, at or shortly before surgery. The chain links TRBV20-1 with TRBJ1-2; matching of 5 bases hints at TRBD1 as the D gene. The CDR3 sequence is CRGGNYGYTF. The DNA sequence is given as TGCAGGGGGGGGAACTATGGCTACACCTTC.